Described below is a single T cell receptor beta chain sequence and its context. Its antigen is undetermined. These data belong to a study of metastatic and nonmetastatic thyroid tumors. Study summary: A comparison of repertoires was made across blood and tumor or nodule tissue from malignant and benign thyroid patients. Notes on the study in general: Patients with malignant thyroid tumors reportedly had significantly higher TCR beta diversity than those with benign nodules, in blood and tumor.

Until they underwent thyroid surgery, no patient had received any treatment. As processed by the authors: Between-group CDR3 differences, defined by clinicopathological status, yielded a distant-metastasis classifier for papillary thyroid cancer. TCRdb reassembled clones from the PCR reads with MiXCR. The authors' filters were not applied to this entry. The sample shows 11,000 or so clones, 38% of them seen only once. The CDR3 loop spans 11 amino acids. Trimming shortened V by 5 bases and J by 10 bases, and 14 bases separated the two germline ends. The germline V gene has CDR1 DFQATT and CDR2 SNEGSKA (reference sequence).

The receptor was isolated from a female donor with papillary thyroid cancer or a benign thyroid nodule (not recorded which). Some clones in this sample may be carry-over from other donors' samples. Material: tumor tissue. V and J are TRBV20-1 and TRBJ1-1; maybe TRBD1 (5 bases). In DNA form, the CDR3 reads TGCAGTGCTCCCGCAGGGAGAGGAGCTTTCTTT. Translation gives CSAPAGRGAFF.